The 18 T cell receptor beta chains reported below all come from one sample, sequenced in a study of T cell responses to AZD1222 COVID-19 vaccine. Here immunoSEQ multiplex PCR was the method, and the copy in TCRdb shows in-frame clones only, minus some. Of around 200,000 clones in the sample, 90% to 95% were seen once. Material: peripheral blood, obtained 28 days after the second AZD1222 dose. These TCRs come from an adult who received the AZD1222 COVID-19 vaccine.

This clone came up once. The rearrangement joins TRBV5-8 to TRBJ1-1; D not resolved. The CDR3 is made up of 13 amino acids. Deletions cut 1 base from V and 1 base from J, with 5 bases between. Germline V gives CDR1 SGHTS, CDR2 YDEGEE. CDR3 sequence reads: CASSLMRNTEAFF. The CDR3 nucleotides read TGTGCCAGCAGCTTGATGCGGAACACTGAAGCTTTCTTT.

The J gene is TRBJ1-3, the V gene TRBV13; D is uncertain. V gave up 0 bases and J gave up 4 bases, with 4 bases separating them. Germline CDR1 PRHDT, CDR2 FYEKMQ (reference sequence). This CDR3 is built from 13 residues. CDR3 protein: CASSLGVGNTIYF. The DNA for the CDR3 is TGTGCCAGCAGCTTAGGGGTAGGAAACACCATATATTTT. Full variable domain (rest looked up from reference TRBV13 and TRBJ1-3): AAGVIQSPRHLIKEKRETATLKCYPIPRHDTVYWYQQGPGQDPQFLISFYEKMQSDKGSIPDRFSAQQFSDYHSELNMSSLELGDSALYFCASSLGVGNTIYFGEGSWLTVV.

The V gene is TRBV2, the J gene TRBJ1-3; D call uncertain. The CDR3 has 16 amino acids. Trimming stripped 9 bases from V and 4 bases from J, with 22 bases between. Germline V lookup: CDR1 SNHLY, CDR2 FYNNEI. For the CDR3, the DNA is TGTGCCAGTGCTATCTCACGAGACACGGCAGGAAACACCATATATTTT. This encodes CASAISRDTAGNTIYF.

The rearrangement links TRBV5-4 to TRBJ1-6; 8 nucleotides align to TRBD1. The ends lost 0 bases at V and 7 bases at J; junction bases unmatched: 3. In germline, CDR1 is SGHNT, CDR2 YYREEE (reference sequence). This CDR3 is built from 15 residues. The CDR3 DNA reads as TGTGCCAGCAGCTTGGACAGGGGGGAAAATTCACCCCTCCACTTT. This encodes CASSLDRGENSPLHF.

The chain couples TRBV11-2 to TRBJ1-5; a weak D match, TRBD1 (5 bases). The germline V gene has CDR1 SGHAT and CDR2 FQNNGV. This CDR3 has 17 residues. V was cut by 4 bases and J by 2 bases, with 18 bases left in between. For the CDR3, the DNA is TGTGCCAGCAGCTCCTCCCTTGGGGCAGGAGGCAATCAGCCCCAGCATTTT. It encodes CASSSSLGAGGNQPQHF.

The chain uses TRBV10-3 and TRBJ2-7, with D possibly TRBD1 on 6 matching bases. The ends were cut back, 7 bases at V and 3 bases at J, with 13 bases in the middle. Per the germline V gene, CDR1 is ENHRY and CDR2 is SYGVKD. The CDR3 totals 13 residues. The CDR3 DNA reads TGTGCCATCACCAAGGACAGCGACTACGAGCAGTACTTC. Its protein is CAITKDSDYEQYF.

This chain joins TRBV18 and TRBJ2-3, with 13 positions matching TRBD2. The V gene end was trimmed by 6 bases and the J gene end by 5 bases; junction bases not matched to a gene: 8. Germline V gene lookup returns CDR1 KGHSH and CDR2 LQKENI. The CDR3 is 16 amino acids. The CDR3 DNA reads TGTGCCAGCTCTCTCTCCGGGACTAGCGGGATAGATACGCAGTATTTT. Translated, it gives CASSLSGTSGIDTQYF. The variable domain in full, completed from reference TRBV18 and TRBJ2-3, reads NAGVMQNPRHLVRRRGQEARLRCSPMKGHSHVYWYRQLPEEGLKFMVYLQKENIIDESGMPKERFSAEFPKEGPSILRIQQVVRGDSAAYFCASSLSGTSGIDTQYFGPGTRLTVL.

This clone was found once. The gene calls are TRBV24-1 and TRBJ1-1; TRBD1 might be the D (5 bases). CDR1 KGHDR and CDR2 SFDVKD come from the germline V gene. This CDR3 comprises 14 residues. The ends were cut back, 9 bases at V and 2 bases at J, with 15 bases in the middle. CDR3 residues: CATRPWGTNTEAFF. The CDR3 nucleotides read TGTGCCACCCGCCCGTGGGGGACTAACACTGAAGCTTTCTTT.

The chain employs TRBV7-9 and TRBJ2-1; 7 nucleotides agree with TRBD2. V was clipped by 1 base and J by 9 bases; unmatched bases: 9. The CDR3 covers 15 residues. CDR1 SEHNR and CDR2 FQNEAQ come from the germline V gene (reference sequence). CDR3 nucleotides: TGTGCCAGCAGCTTAGAGCGTCGGGGGGTTGTTGAGCAGTTCTTC. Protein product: CASSLERRGVVEQFF.

In nucleotides, the CDR3 is TGCGCCAGCAGCTTGGGACTACCCAACAATGAGCAGTTCTTC. This codes for CASSLGLPNNEQFF. The rearrangement links TRBV5-1 to TRBJ2-1; possibly TRBD2 for D (5 bases). The CDR3 length is 14 residues. V dropped 0 bases and J dropped 5 bases, with 9 bases sitting between them. CDR1 and CDR2 (germline): SGHRS, YFSETQ.

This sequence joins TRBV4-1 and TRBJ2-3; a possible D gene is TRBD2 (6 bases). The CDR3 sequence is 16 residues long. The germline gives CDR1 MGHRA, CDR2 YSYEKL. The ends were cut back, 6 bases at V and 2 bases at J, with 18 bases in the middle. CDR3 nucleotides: TGCGCCAGCAGTTTAAACGGGGGTTCGAACACAGATACGCAGTATTTT. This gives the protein CASSLNGGSNTDTQYF.

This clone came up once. The DNA for the CDR3 is TGTGCTAGTGGCTCCGGGACCCTAAAACCCAATGAGCAGTTCTTC. Translating it yields CASGSGTLKPNEQFF. The chain carries TRBV12-5 and TRBJ2-1; D assignment may be TRBD1 or TRBD2 (5 bases each). The germline V and J ends were trimmed by 6 bases and 6 bases, with 18 bases remaining between them. This CDR3 has 15 residues. CDR1 and CDR2 from the germline V gene are LGHNT and FRNRAP.

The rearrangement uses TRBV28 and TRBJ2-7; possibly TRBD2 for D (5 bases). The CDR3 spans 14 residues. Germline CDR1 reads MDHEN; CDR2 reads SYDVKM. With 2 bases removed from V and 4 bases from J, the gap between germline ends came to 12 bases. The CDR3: CASSLSPSYYEQYF. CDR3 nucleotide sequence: TGTGCCAGCAGTTTAAGTCCTAGCTATTACGAGCAGTACTTC.

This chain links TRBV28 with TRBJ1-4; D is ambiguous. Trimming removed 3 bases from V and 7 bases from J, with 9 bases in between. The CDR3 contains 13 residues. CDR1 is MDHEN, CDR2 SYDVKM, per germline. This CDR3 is CASSFTVREKLFF. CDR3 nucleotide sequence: TGTGCCAGCAGTTTTACGGTTCGTGAAAAACTGTTTTTT. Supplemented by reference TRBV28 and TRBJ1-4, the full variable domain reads DVKVTQSSRYLVKRTGEKVFLECVQDMDHENMFWYRQDPGLGLRLIYFSYDVKMKEKGDIPEGYSVSREKKERFSLILESASTNQTSMYLCASSFTVREKLFFGSGTQLSVL.

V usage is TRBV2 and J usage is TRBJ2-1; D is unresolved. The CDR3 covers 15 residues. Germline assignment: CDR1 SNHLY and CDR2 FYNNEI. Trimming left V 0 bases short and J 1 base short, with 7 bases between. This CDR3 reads CASSEAWLSYNEQFF. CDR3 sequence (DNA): TGTGCCAGCAGTGAAGCCTGGTTATCCTACAATGAGCAGTTCTTC.

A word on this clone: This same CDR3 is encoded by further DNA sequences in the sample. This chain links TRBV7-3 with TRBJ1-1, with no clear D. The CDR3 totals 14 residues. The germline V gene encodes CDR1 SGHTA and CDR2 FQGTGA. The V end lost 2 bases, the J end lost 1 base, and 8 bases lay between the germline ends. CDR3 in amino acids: CASSLGTANTEAFF. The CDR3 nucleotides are TGTGCCAGCAGCTTAGGCACAGCGAACACTGAAGCTTTCTTT.

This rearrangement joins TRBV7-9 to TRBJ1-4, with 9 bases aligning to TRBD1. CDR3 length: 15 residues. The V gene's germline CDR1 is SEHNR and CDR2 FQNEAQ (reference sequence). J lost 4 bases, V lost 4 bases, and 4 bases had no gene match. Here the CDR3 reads CASSSRQGVNEKLFF. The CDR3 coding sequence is TGTGCCAGCAGCTCCAGACAGGGGGTTAATGAAAAACTGTTTTTT. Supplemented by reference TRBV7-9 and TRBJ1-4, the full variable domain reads DTGVSQNPRHKITKRGQNVTFRCDPISEHNRLYWYRQTLGQGPEFLTYFQNEAQLEKSRLLSDRFSAERPKGSFSTLEIQRTEQGDSAMYLCASSSRQGVNEKLFFGSGTQLSVL.

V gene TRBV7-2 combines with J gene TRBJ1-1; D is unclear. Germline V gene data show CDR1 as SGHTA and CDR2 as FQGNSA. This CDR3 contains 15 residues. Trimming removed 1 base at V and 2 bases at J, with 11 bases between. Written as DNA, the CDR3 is TGTGCCAGCAGCTTAGTAACAATACGAAACACTGAAGCTTTCTTT. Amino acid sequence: CASSLVTIRNTEAFF.